Each of the 28 T cell receptor beta chains below was sequenced from the same sample in a study of T cells in Graves' hyperthyroidism and ophthalmopathy. The TCR beta CDR3 regions underwent amplification using RNA transcripts as the source. The study used the HTBI primer set for a first-round RT-PCR of the TCR CDR3. In TCRdb, the multiplex PCR reads were re-called with MiXCR into one record per CDR3 protein. In the table there are some 700,000 distinct CDR3 sequences, 15% to 20% of which are singletons. The sequenced material came from blood. These TCRs come from a man aged 45-65 years with Graves' hyperthyroidism.

The chain joins TRBV6-4 to TRBJ2-1, with a possible D match to TRBD2 (6 bases). CDR3 length: 14 residues. V was trimmed by 0 bases and J by 7 bases, leaving 10 bases between them. Germline CDR1 is MRHNA and CDR2 is SNTAGT. For the CDR3, the DNA is TGTGCCAGCAGTGACTCGATGGAGGGGAATGAGCAGTTCTTC. Protein sequence: CASSDSMEGNEQFF.

This chain joins TRBV28 and TRBJ2-2, with 8 bases identical to TRBD2. Losses at the gene ends were 6 bases for V and 9 bases for J; bases not matched to a gene: 9. Germline V CDR1 and CDR2: MDHEN, SYDVKM. This CDR3 has 14 amino acids. The CDR3 protein is CASSRLTSARELFF. The CDR3, as DNA: TGTGCCAGCAGCCGACTGACTAGCGCCCGGGAGCTGTTTTTT.

This clonotype was observed at least ten times. The chain combines TRBV27 with TRBJ2-3; D ambiguous. CDR1 MNHEY and CDR2 SMNVEV come from the germline V gene (reference sequence). CDR3 size: 12 residues. Trimming removed 5 bases from V and 4 bases from J, with 7 bases in between. For the CDR3, the DNA is TGTGCCAGCAGTCCATGGCCAGATACGCAGTATTTT. Its protein is CASSPWPDTQYF.

This clonotype has ten or more counts. The chain is built from TRBV10-3 and TRBJ2-7; D unclear. The CDR3 has 16 amino acids. V lost 0 bases to trimming and J lost 0 bases, with 12 bases between them. Germline CDR1 and CDR2: ENHRY and SYGVKD. Here the CDR3 DNA reads TGTGCCATCAGTGAGTCTCGGGCAAGGAACTCCTACGAGCAGTACTTC. It yields the protein CAISESRARNSYEQYF.

V is TRBV10-3 and J is TRBJ2-7, with D unclear. The CDR3 is made up of 14 amino acids. Germline CDR1 reads ENHRY; CDR2 reads SYGVKD. Trimming left V 2 bases short and J 0 bases short, with 8 bases between. CDR3 in DNA: TGTGCCATCAGTGAGAAATCCGGCTCCTACGAGCAGTACTTC. Translating it yields CAISEKSGSYEQYF.

Only one count was recorded for this clonotype. V is TRBV2 and J is TRBJ1-1; D not certain. The germline V gene has CDR1 SNHLY and CDR2 FYNNEI. CDR3 length: 14 residues. The V and J ends lost 3 bases and 2 bases respectively, with 10 bases between them. CDR3 region: CASSEGSANTEAFF. The CDR3 bases are TGTGCCAGCAGTGAGGGTTCGGCAAACACTGAAGCTTTCTTT.

The table lists this clonotype with many counts. The chain couples TRBV11-2 to TRBJ2-5; D is possibly TRBD2 (5 bases). Germline-derived CDR1 and CDR2 are SGHAT and FQNNGV. The CDR3 spans 15 residues. V lost 6 bases and J lost 5, with 19 bases in between. CDR3 bases: TGTGCCAGCAGGGTAGGCCGCTCCCGAGGGGAGACCCAGTACTTC. As protein: CASRVGRSRGETQYF.

This clonotype was seen a few times. The CDR3 DNA sequence: TGTGCCAGCAGTTTAGGGACTAGCGGGAAAACCGGGGAGCTGTTTTTT. As protein: CASSLGTSGKTGELFF. The rearrangement uses TRBV12-3 or TRBV12-4 and TRBJ2-2; TRBD2 agrees at 12 bases. The CDR3 spans 16 residues. Unmatched junction bases numbered 2, after V lost 1 base and J lost 5 bases.

With regard to this clonotype: A much more abundant neighbour one base away suggests this may be a read error. V gene TRBV5-1 combines with J gene TRBJ1-1; D may be TRBD1 (6 bases). There are 16 residues in the CDR3. CDR1 is SGHRS and CDR2 is YFSETQ in the germline V gene. The CDR3 sequence is CASSLEAGTGDTEPFF. CDR3 nucleotide sequence: TGCGCCAGCAGCTTGGAAGCGGGGACGGGGGACACTGAACCTTTCTTT.

This clonotype was seen many times. The genes are TRBV6-5 and TRBJ2-5, with 13 bases aligning to TRBD2. This CDR3 has 17 amino acids. Germline V gene sequence: CDR1 MNHEY, CDR2 SVGAGI. V lost 2 bases to trimming and J lost 6 bases; unmatched junction nucleotides: 9. The DNA for the CDR3 is TGTGCCAGCAGTTACGGCGGACTAGCGGGAGATAAACAGACCCAGTACTTC. Protein sequence: CASSYGGLAGDKQTQYF.

At least ten counts were recorded for this clonotype. The chain has TRBV30 and TRBJ2-1, with TRBD2 identical over 9 bases. V lost 3 bases to trimming and J lost 2 bases; unmatched junction nucleotides: 5. The germline gives CDR1 GTSNPN, CDR2 SVGIG (reference sequence). This CDR3 has 15 amino acids. CDR3 bases: TGTGCCTGGAGAGTGAGACTAGCGGCCTACAATGAGCAGTTCTTC. Translation gives CAWRVRLAAYNEQFF.

This clonotype was picked up one time. The genes are TRBV28 and TRBJ2-1, with D hard to call. Germline CDR1 and CDR2: MDHEN and SYDVKM. Trimming left V 3 bases short and J 9 bases short, with 12 bases between. The CDR3 totals 13 residues. CDR3 amino acids: CASSFPDRTEQFF. CDR3 nucleotides: TGTGCCAGCAGTTTCCCAGATCGCACTGAGCAGTTCTTC.

At least ten counts were recorded for this clonotype. The chain joins TRBV6-1 to TRBJ2-1, with 10 bases aligning to TRBD2. The V gene end was trimmed by 5 bases and the J gene end by 7 bases; junction bases not matched to a gene: 11. The V gene's germline CDR1 is MNHNS and CDR2 SASEGT. The CDR3 totals 16 residues. As DNA, the CDR3 is TGTGCCAGCAGTTTCCTACTGACTAGCGGGCCAAATGAGCAGTTCTTC. It is translated as CASSFLLTSGPNEQFF.

This clonotype was observed a handful of times. The gene calls are TRBV28 and TRBJ2-7; no reliable D call. V was shortened by 7 bases and J by 0 bases, with 10 bases between the two germline ends. This CDR3 region has 13 residues. Germline V gene sequence: CDR1 MDHEN, CDR2 SYDVKM. CDR3 DNA: TGTGCCAGCACTACCAGCAACTCCTACGAGCAGTACTTC. Amino acids: CASTTSNSYEQYF.

This clonotype was counted only a few times. The chain combines TRBV5-6 with TRBJ1-1, with a tentative D call TRBD1 (5 bases). Per germline, CDR1 SGHDT and CDR2 YYEEEE. This CDR3 has 14 residues. The V end lost 5 bases, the J end lost 1 base, and 12 bases lay between the germline ends. The CDR3 sequence is CASSSGLKNTEAFF. The CDR3 coding sequence is TGTGCCAGCAGTTCGGGACTGAAGAACACTGAAGCTTTCTTT.

There are many counts of this clonotype. J is TRBJ1-5 and V is TRBV25-1, with D possibly TRBD1 on 5 matching bases. The CDR3 totals 15 residues. The germline CDR1 and CDR2 sequences are MGHDK and SYGVNS. Trimming removed 4 bases at V and 1 base at J, with 11 bases between. Here the CDR3 reads CASSVPGRSNQPQHF. The CDR3 nucleotides are TGTGCCAGCAGTGTTCCGGGACGGAGCAATCAGCCCCAGCATTTT.

This clonotype has ten or more counts. The chain joins TRBV27 to TRBJ2-2; 9 nucleotides match TRBD2. V lost 5 bases and J lost 4; bases outside the gene matches: 8. The CDR3 is 16 amino acids. Looked up from germline, CDR1 is MNHEY and CDR2 is SMNVEV (reference sequence). The CDR3 sequence: CASSPQLAGATGELFF. CDR3 DNA sequence: TGTGCCAGCAGTCCTCAACTAGCGGGTGCCACCGGGGAGCTGTTTTTT.

This clonotype was observed a few times. V gene TRBV13 combines with J gene TRBJ2-3, with D possibly being TRBD2 (6 bases). Between the trimmed V and J ends, which lost 6 bases and 0 bases, there was a span of 16 bases. From germline, CDR1 is PRHDT and CDR2 FYEKMQ (reference sequence). This CDR3 has 16 residues. The CDR3 sequence is CASRRAGDPSTDTQYF. In DNA form, the CDR3 reads TGTGCCAGCAGAAGAGCGGGCGACCCTAGCACAGATACGCAGTATTTT.

This rearrangement joins TRBV30 to TRBJ2-2, with D possibly TRBD2 on 6 matching bases. The CDR3 length is 11 residues. The V end lost 4 bases, the J end lost 16 bases, and 16 bases lay between the germline ends. Germline loops: CDR1 GTSNPN, CDR2 SVGIG (reference sequence). CDR3 loop: CAWTLGRRPFF. The CDR3 bases are TGTGCCTGGACCTTGGGGAGGCGGCCGTTTTTT. Filled out from reference TRBV30 and TRBJ2-2, the complete variable domain reads SQTIHQWPATLVQPVGSPLSLECTVEGTSNPNLYWYRQAAGRGLQLLFYSVGIGQISSEVPQNLSASRPQDRQFILSSKKLLLSDSGFYLCAWTLGRRPFFGEGSRLTVL.

V is TRBV7-2 and J is TRBJ2-1; 12 nucleotides line up with TRBD2. Germline CDR1 reads SGHTA; CDR2 reads FQGNSA. V trimming: 5 bases; J trimming: 9 bases; junction bases outside the gene matches: 11. There are 16 residues in the CDR3. The CDR3 region is CASSRLAGELHSEQFF. The CDR3 DNA follows: TGTGCCAGCAGCCGACTAGCGGGAGAGCTACATAGTGAGCAGTTCTTC.

This clonotype came up many times. This chain joins TRBV18 and TRBJ2-2, with TRBD2 matching over 7 bases. From germline, CDR1 is KGHSH and CDR2 LQKENI. Trimming cost V 5 bases and J 1 base; bases outside gene matches: 4. This CDR3 has 15 amino acids. CDR3 DNA sequence: TGTGCCAGCTCAGAACAGCGGGGGAACACCGGGGAGCTGTTTTTT. It yields the protein CASSEQRGNTGELFF.

This clonotype has a count of ten or more. The chain couples TRBV10-3 to TRBJ2-1; D gene uncertain. V was trimmed by 6 bases and J by 3 bases, leaving 12 bases between them. Germline lookup yields CDR1 ENHRY and CDR2 SYGVKD. CDR3 size: 14 residues. The CDR3 DNA is TGTGCCATCAGCGCCGGAGCCAACTACAATGAGCAGTTCTTC. This encodes CAISAGANYNEQFF.

As to this clonotype: A much larger clone sits a single nucleotide away, making a read error possible. The CDR3: CATSDPGTKESQYF. In DNA form, the CDR3 reads TGTGCCACCAGTGACCCCGGGACGAAAGAGTCCCAGTACTTC. The gene calls are TRBV24-1 and TRBJ2-5; D might be TRBD1 or TRBD2, each matching 5 bases. CDR3 length: 14 amino acids. From germline, CDR1 is KGHDR and CDR2 SFDVKD.

The chain couples TRBV20-1 to TRBJ2-3; the match to TRBD2 covers 9 bases. The CDR3 spans 14 residues. Germline CDR1 DFQATT, CDR2 SNEGSKA (reference sequence). J gave up 5 bases and V 5 bases, and 8 bases lay outside the gene matches. Here the CDR3 DNA reads TGCAGTGCTTCTGGCGGGAGGGCCGGAGATACGCAGTATTTT. It specifies CSASGGRAGDTQYF.

Ten or more counts support this clonotype. The J gene is TRBJ2-7, the V gene TRBV27; possible D gene TRBD2, 6 bases. V lost 5 bases, J lost 3 bases, and 17 bases lay in between. Per germline, CDR1 MNHEY and CDR2 SMNVEV (reference sequence). This CDR3 spans 15 amino acids. CDR3 protein: CASSTSRLGIYEQYF. The CDR3 DNA reads as TGTGCCAGCAGTACCAGCAGACTAGGGATCTACGAGCAGTACTTC.

This clonotype was detected only a few times. At one end, the junction sequence differs from germline, possibly due to a read error. This chain uses TRBV15 with TRBJ2-7; possible D gene TRBD1, 6 bases. CDR1 and CDR2 (germline): LNHNV, YYDKDF (reference sequence). The CDR3 length is 13 residues. CDR3 DNA sequence: TGTGCCGCCAGCAGAAAAGGGGGTTACGAGCAGTACTTC. It translates to CAASRKGGYEQYF.

V is TRBV5-5 and J is TRBJ2-1; 9 nucleotides line up with TRBD1. With V trimmed by 3 bases and J by 7 bases, 14 bases remained unmatched. Germline CDR1 SGHKS, CDR2 YYEKEE (reference sequence). This CDR3 spans 17 amino acids. CDR3 in amino acids: CASSSNWTGVEKNEQFF. The CDR3 nucleotides are TGTGCCAGCAGCTCCAATTGGACAGGGGTGGAAAAAAATGAGCAGTTCTTC.

This clonotype was detected many times. This chain links TRBV7-2 with TRBJ2-5; D is undetermined. Germline V CDR1 and CDR2: SGHTA, FQGNSA. Trimming stripped 2 bases from V and 0 bases from J, with 10 bases between. The CDR3 covers 15 residues. The CDR3 DNA reads TGTGCCAGCAGCTTACTACTGGGATACCAAGAGACCCAGTACTTC. Encoded protein: CASSLLLGYQETQYF.